These 32 T cell receptor beta chains share one sample of origin, sequenced in a study of Graves' ophthalmopathy and Graves' hyperthyroidism. TCR beta CDR3 amplification used RNA transcripts. Second-round multiplex PCR came after a first-round RT-PCR that employed HTBI primers. TCRdb re-called the multiplex PCR reads through MiXCR, storing one row per CDR3 protein. The data contain 400,000 or so distinct CDR3 sequences, 15% to 19% of them seen just once; the ten biggest clones take up 7%. Sequenced material: peripheral blood. The receptors come from a woman younger than 30 with stable Graves' hyperthyroidism.

This clonotype was counted ten times or more. This rearrangement joins TRBV7-2 to TRBJ2-7; unclear D gene. The CDR3 totals 13 residues. CDR1 and CDR2 (germline): SGHTA, FQGNSA. Trimming removed 5 bases at V and 3 bases at J, with 11 bases between. The CDR3 DNA reads as TGTGCCAGCAGCCCGCCCCAGAACTACGAGCAGTACTTC. Its protein product is CASSPPQNYEQYF.

This clonotype was seen at least ten times. The rearrangement links TRBV6-4 to TRBJ2-6, with no clear D. Per germline, CDR1 MRHNA and CDR2 SNTAGT. CDR3 length: 13 residues. Between the trimmed V and J ends, which lost 6 bases and 1 base, there was a span of 4 bases. The CDR3 DNA reads TGTGCCAGCAGCCAGTCTGGGGCCAACGTCCTGACTTTC. Translating it yields CASSQSGANVLTF.

This clonotype occurred a few times. The chain links TRBV7-8 to TRBJ2-7, with TRBD2 as a possible D gene (7 bases). The CDR3 has 16 residues. Germline V CDR1 and CDR2: SGHVS, FQNEAQ. Trimming stripped 2 bases from V and 7 bases from J, with 21 bases between. DNA of the CDR3: TGTGCCAGCAGCTTATATAGTGGGGGGGCCATAGGGGAGCAGTACTTC. Amino acids: CASSLYSGGAIGEQYF.

This clonotype was picked up many times. The chain joins TRBV29-1 to TRBJ1-2, with 10 bases identical to TRBD1. The germline V gene has CDR1 SQVTM and CDR2 ANQGSEA. This CDR3 is 15 amino acids long. J lost 4 bases, V lost 1 base, and 6 bases had no gene match. The CDR3 DNA is TGCAGCGTTGAAGGGAGACAGGGGGCTGGCTATGGCTACACCTTC. As protein: CSVEGRQGAGYGYTF.

This clonotype has ten or more counts. The rearrangement uses TRBV28 and TRBJ1-6; 11 positions agree with TRBD1. This CDR3 comprises 15 residues. CDR1 is MDHEN, CDR2 SYDVKM, per germline. V was pared by 5 bases and J by 7 bases, with 4 bases of the junction left unmatched. CDR3 residues: CASSGTGGRNSPLHF. The CDR3 DNA reads TGTGCCAGCAGTGGGACAGGGGGGAGGAATTCACCCCTCCACTTT.

The chain couples TRBV10-3 to TRBJ1-3, with 12 positions matching TRBD1. V gave up 6 bases and J gave up 8 bases; unmatched junction bases: 8. The V gene's germline CDR1 is ENHRY and CDR2 SYGVKD. This CDR3 is built from 15 residues. The CDR3 DNA follows: TGTGCCATCAGGACGGGACAGGGGGCCTTTGACACCATATATTTT. This translates into CAIRTGQGAFDTIYF.

In this sample, this clonotype turned up many times. CDR3 region: CASSLNNRPNQPQHF. In DNA, the CDR3 is TGTGCCAGCAGTTTGAACAATCGACCAAATCAGCCCCAGCATTTT. J is TRBJ1-5 and V is TRBV12-3 or TRBV12-4; D ambiguous. The CDR3 covers 15 residues. V gave up 3 bases and J gave up 4 bases, with 13 bases separating them.

At least ten counts were recorded for this clonotype. The DNA for the CDR3 is TGCGCCAGCAGCGTAAAGGGCTACGAGCAGTACTTC. Encoded protein: CASSVKGYEQYF. This chain links TRBV5-1 with TRBJ2-7; D call uncertain. The CDR3 has 12 amino acids. Germline V gene sequence: CDR1 SGHRS, CDR2 YFSETQ. Trimming cost V 4 bases and J 3 bases, with 8 bases left between them.

In its sample, this clonotype was seen many times. This chain joins TRBV6-2 or TRBV6-3 and TRBJ2-7, with D perhaps TRBD2 (7 bases). Germline-derived CDR1 and CDR2 are MNHEY and SVGEGT. The CDR3 contains 15 residues. V lost 2 bases and J 1 base, leaving 12 bases between the germline ends. The CDR3 loop reads CASSYGGGRSYEQYF. The CDR3 region has the DNA TGTGCCAGCAGTTACGGCGGGGGCCGATCCTACGAGCAGTACTTC.

The V and J genes are TRBV6-2 or TRBV6-3 and TRBJ1-2; no firm D call. The germline V and J ends were trimmed by 4 bases and 3 bases, with 18 bases remaining between them. The CDR3 totals 16 residues. Germline V gives CDR1 MNHEY, CDR2 SVGEGT. CDR3 in DNA: TGTGCCAGCAGTTCCCCTCACATAAAAGGACACTATGGCTACACCTTC. Its protein product is CASSSPHIKGHYGYTF.

This clonotype appeared many times. The V and J genes are TRBV20-1 and TRBJ1-1, with a weak D call TRBD1 (5 bases). The CDR3 consists of 17 residues. Trimming pared 6 bases from V and 0 bases from J, leaving 23 bases between. Germline V gene data show CDR1 as DFQATT and CDR2 as SNEGSKA (reference sequence). CDR3 region: CSAQYPGGKGLNTEAFF. Written as DNA, the CDR3 is TGCAGTGCCCAATACCCTGGGGGGAAGGGGCTGAACACTGAAGCTTTCTTT.

This clonotype was picked up many times. The chain recombines TRBV7-2 with TRBJ1-1; D gene ambiguous. Trimming took 4 bases from V and 3 from J, leaving 9 bases between them. This CDR3 has 13 residues. Germline lookup yields CDR1 SGHTA and CDR2 FQGNSA. The CDR3 nucleotides are TGTGCCAGCAGCTCCTCAGTGGACACTGAAGCTTTCTTT. Amino acids: CASSSSVDTEAFF.

This clonotype was found a few times. The rearrangement joins TRBV2 to TRBJ1-2, with D possibly being TRBD1 (6 bases). The V end was cut by 4 bases, the J end by 2 bases, with 17 bases between. Germline CDR1 and CDR2: SNHLY and FYNNEI. The CDR3 runs 16 residues. The CDR3 DNA follows: TGTGCCAGCAGTGTACTTTCCAGGAGGGGGAACTATGGCTACACCTTC. Its translation: CASSVLSRRGNYGYTF.

This clonotype was seen at least ten times. The chain couples TRBV19 to TRBJ1-5, with TRBD1 identical over 9 bases. Germline trimming cut 7 bases from V and 7 bases from J; bases unmatched to any gene: 8. This CDR3 is 14 amino acids long. Germline lookup yields CDR1 LNHDA and CDR2 SQIVND (reference sequence). The CDR3 sequence: CASNGQGISQPQHF. As DNA, the CDR3 is TGTGCCAGTAACGGACAGGGGATCAGCCAGCCCCAGCATTTT.

This clonotype was recorded at least ten times. The chain uses TRBV11-2 and TRBJ2-7; 7 bases agree with TRBD1. The CDR3 length is 14 residues. Germline CDR1 is SGHAT and CDR2 is FQNNGV. Losses at the gene ends were 1 base for V and 5 bases for J; bases not matched to a gene: 5. The CDR3 nucleotides are TGTGCCAGCAGCTTAGTCGGAGGACAGGACGAGCAGTACTTC. Its translation is CASSLVGGQDEQYF.

This clonotype appeared many times. The V and J genes are TRBV13 and TRBJ2-7; 7 bases line up with TRBD1. Germline-derived CDR1 and CDR2 are PRHDT and FYEKMQ (reference sequence). Trimming removed 5 bases from V and 6 bases from J; junction bases left unmatched: 7. This CDR3 has 13 residues. The DNA for the CDR3 is TGTGCCAGCAGCACAGGGGATCGGGGCGAGCAGTACTTC. Amino acids: CASSTGDRGEQYF. The whole variable domain, remainder taken from reference TRBV13 and TRBJ2-7, is AAGVIQSPRHLIKEKRETATLKCYPIPRHDTVYWYQQGPGQDPQFLISFYEKMQSDKGSIPDRFSAQQFSDYHSELNMSSLELGDSALYFCASSTGDRGEQYFGPGTRLTVT.

The chain employs TRBV20-1 and TRBJ2-3; D unclear. The CDR3 extends over 11 amino acids. V lost 0 bases, J lost 14 bases, and 12 bases lay in between. Germline loops: CDR1 DFQATT, CDR2 SNEGSKA (reference sequence). This chain's CDR3 is CSARDPRSGYF. In DNA form, the CDR3 reads TGCAGTGCTAGAGATCCCCGGTCCGGGTATTTT.

This clonotype was picked up many times. The chain combines TRBV18 with TRBJ1-2; no firm D call. The germline V and J ends were trimmed by 0 bases and 3 bases, with 5 bases remaining between them. The V gene's germline CDR1 is KGHSH and CDR2 LQKENI. This CDR3 is 13 amino acids long. DNA for the CDR3: TGTGCCAGCTCACCACCTTGTGACTATGGCTACACCTTC. Translated: CASSPPCDYGYTF.

The sample holds a few counts of this clonotype. The genes are TRBV19 and TRBJ1-3, with D uncertain. V was cut by 6 bases and J by 0 bases, with 9 bases left in between. This CDR3 is 14 amino acids long. Looked up from germline, CDR1 is LNHDA and CDR2 is SQIVND (reference sequence). The CDR3: CASSVGTSGNTIYF. CDR3 DNA sequence: TGTGCCAGTAGCGTGGGAACCTCTGGAAACACCATATATTTT.

This clonotype was counted ten times or more. V is TRBV12-3 or TRBV12-4 and J is TRBJ1-5; TRBD1 is a possible D gene (6 bases). V gave up 5 bases and J gave up 5 bases, with 10 bases separating them. The CDR3 has 13 amino acids. The CDR3 DNA sequence: TGTGCCAGCAGTATGACAGGAGATCAGCCCCAGCATTTT. Its translation is CASSMTGDQPQHF.

This clonotype came up many times. This chain connects TRBV7-2 to TRBJ2-7; D gene unclear. CDR1 is SGHTA and CDR2 is FQGNSA in the germline V gene. The CDR3 is 13 amino acids. The V end lost 5 bases, the J end lost 4 bases, and 12 bases lay between the germline ends. The CDR3 DNA reads as TGTGCCAGCAGCATCGATCGAAATTACGAGCAGTACTTC. Translation gives CASSIDRNYEQYF. Variable domain in full (rest from reference TRBV7-2 and TRBJ2-7): GAGVSQSPSNKVTEKGKDVELRCDPISGHTALYWYRQSLGQGLEFLIYFQGNSAPDKSGLPSDRFSAERTGGSVSTLTIQRTQQEDSAVYLCASSIDRNYEQYFGPGTRLTVT.

The rearrangement joins TRBV6-1 to TRBJ2-7; 7 nucleotides align to TRBD1. CDR3 size: 12 residues. Germline assignment: CDR1 MNHNS and CDR2 SASEGT. Germline trimming cut 10 bases from V and 2 bases from J; bases unmatched to any gene: 5. The CDR3: CATVDRAYEQYF. The CDR3 DNA reads TGTGCCACCGTCGACAGGGCCTACGAGCAGTACTTC.

This clonotype was counted at least ten times. This chain uses TRBV7-2 with TRBJ1-1; D possibly corresponds to TRBD1 (6 bases). Germline lookup yields CDR1 SGHTA and CDR2 FQGNSA. The CDR3 has 13 amino acids. Trimming took off 7 bases at V and 2 bases at J, with 11 bases between the two ends. CDR3 sequence: CASTQGSNTEAFF. The CDR3 DNA reads as TGTGCCAGCACCCAGGGGAGTAACACTGAAGCTTTCTTT.

The sample holds many counts of this clonotype. The chain uses TRBV6-5 and TRBJ1-2; D is unresolved. This CDR3 region has 13 residues. Germline values: CDR1 MNHEY, CDR2 SVGAGI. The V gene lost 2 bases and the J gene lost 1 base, with 5 bases spanning the gap. CDR3 residues: CASSYDGNYGYTF. CDR3 nucleotide sequence: TGTGCCAGCAGTTACGACGGTAACTATGGCTACACCTTC.

At least ten counts were recorded for this clonotype. The rearrangement joins TRBV6-1 to TRBJ1-1, with D uncertain. Germline-derived CDR1 and CDR2 are MNHNS and SASEGT. The CDR3 totals 19 residues. Trimming stripped 5 bases from V and 1 base from J, with 26 bases between. CDR3: CASSKGGGFYETRNTEAFF. In DNA, the CDR3 is TGTGCCAGCAGTAAAGGAGGAGGGTTTTATGAAACGAGGAACACTGAAGCTTTCTTT.

This clonotype was counted ten times or more. The chain combines TRBV20-1 with TRBJ1-2; a weak D match, TRBD1 (6 bases). Germline V lookup: CDR1 DFQATT, CDR2 SNEGSKA (reference sequence). Trimming left V 0 bases short and J 6 bases short, with 11 bases between. The CDR3 has 13 residues. Here the CDR3 reads CSARDWGANGYTF. The CDR3 nucleotides read TGCAGTGCTAGAGATTGGGGGGCTAATGGCTACACCTTC.

This clonotype was recorded many times. V is TRBV12-5 and J is TRBJ1-5; no firm D call. The CDR3 sequence is 18 residues long. Trimming pared 0 bases from V and 1 base from J, leaving 16 bases between. Germline CDR1 is LGHNT and CDR2 is FRNRAP. The CDR3, as DNA: TGTGCTAGTGGTTTGGTACTGGGATACGGGCGAAGCAATCAGCCCCAGCATTTT. Translated: CASGLVLGYGRSNQPQHF.

This clonotype occurred many times. This chain connects TRBV6-1 to TRBJ1-2; D ambiguous. V was shortened by 6 bases and J by 2 bases, with 19 bases between the two germline ends. Germline-derived CDR1 and CDR2 are MNHNS and SASEGT. This CDR3 spans 16 amino acids. This CDR3 reads CASSSLRIGRNYGYTF. The CDR3 DNA reads TGTGCCAGCAGCTCCCTTCGGATTGGCAGAAACTATGGCTACACCTTC.

This chain joins TRBV19 and TRBJ1-5; the D is unclear. The V gene lost 4 bases and the J gene lost 6 bases, with 13 bases spanning the gap. Germline CDR1 reads LNHDA; CDR2 reads SQIVND (reference sequence). The CDR3 is 14 residues long. The chain's CDR3 is CASSNSGKAQPQHF. For the CDR3, the DNA is TGTGCCAGTAGTAATAGTGGGAAGGCTCAGCCCCAGCATTTT.

The chain is built from TRBV28 and TRBJ2-7; no clear D gene. Germline-derived CDR1 and CDR2 are MDHEN and SYDVKM. The V and J ends lost 2 bases and 4 bases respectively, with 9 bases between them. The CDR3 contains 13 residues. The CDR3 sequence: CASSLILAYEQYF. In nucleotides, the CDR3 is TGTGCCAGCAGTTTAATCCTTGCGTACGAGCAGTACTTC.

This clonotype appeared a few times. This chain uses TRBV28 with TRBJ1-5; D may be TRBD1 (5 bases). The V gene lost 5 bases and the J gene lost 0 bases, with 11 bases spanning the gap. Germline lookup yields CDR1 MDHEN and CDR2 SYDVKM. The CDR3 contains 15 residues. Here the CDR3 DNA reads TGTGCCAGCAGTCCAGCGACAGATAGCAATCAGCCCCAGCATTTT. This codes for CASSPATDSNQPQHF.

This clonotype was counted a few times. This may come from a read error, since a much larger clone is one base off. The V gene is TRBV2, the J gene TRBJ1-1; a weak D match, TRBD1 (5 bases). Germline V gene sequence: CDR1 SNHLY, CDR2 FYNNEI. The length of the CDR3 is 15 residues. The CDR3 reads CASSELGGRGAESFF. CDR3 nucleotides: TGTGCCAGCAGTGAACTCGGGGGTCGGGGCGCTGAATCTTTCTTT.